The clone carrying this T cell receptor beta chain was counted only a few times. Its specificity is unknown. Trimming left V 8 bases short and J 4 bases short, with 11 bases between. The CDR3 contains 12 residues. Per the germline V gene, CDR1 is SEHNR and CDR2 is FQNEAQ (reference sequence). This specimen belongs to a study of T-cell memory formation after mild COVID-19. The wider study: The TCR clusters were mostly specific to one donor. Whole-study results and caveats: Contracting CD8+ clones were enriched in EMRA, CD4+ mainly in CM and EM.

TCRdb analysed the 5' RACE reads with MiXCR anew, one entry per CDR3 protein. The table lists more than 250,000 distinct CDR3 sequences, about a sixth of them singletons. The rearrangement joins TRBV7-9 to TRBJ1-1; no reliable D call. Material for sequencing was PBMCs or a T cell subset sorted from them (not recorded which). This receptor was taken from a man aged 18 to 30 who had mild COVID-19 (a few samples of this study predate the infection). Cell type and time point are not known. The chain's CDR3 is CASGSGGTEAFF. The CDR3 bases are TGTGCCAGCGGTAGCGGTGGCACTGAAGCTTTCTTT.